The 15 T cell receptor beta chains below come from one sample, sequenced in a study of T cell changes during pregnancy in multiple sclerosis. This table comes from immunoSEQ multiplex PCR, and its TCRdb copy is limited to in-frame clones, with some not included. The table records approximately 21,000 clones, around 89% of them present only once. Sequenced here: CD8+ T cells from peripheral blood mononuclear cells, sampled in the first trimester of pregnancy. Every receptor here comes from a female donor with multiple sclerosis, enrolled in a pregnancy study.

The rearrangement joins TRBV10-1 to TRBJ2-7; 13 bases match TRBD2. The CDR3 is 15 amino acids. V trimming: 6 bases; J trimming: 2 bases; junction bases outside the gene matches: 4. Germline CDR1 is WNHNN and CDR2 is SYGVQD (reference sequence). The CDR3 spells CASRVTSGRAYEQYF. DNA of the CDR3: TGCGCCAGCAGGGTAACTAGCGGGAGGGCCTACGAGCAGTACTTC.

The chain couples TRBV27 to TRBJ1-2; D unresolved. Trimming stripped 6 bases from V and 3 bases from J, with 17 bases between. Germline-derived CDR1 and CDR2 are MNHEY and SMNVEV (reference sequence). The CDR3 is 15 amino acids. The CDR3 DNA is TGTGCCAGCAGCCATAGTACCCCGATTGACTATGGCTACACCTTC. Translated, it gives CASSHSTPIDYGYTF.

This chain uses TRBV21-1 with TRBJ2-7; the D call of TRBD1 is as the table states it, not checked on the DNA. TRBV21-1 constitutes a pseudogene. This CDR3 is 15 amino acids long. The CDR3 bases are TGTGCCAGCAGCAAAGTTGAGACAGGGATAATCGAGCAGTACTTC. As protein: CASSKVETGIIEQYF.

The rearrangement links TRBV6-1 to TRBJ2-5, with D possibly being TRBD1 (5 bases). CDR3 length equals 14 residues. Germline CDR1 reads MNHNS; CDR2 reads SASEGT. V was trimmed by 7 bases and J by 1 base, leaving 13 bases between them. This chain's CDR3 is CASTGRTLQETQYF. The CDR3 DNA follows: TGTGCCAGCACCGGAAGGACACTCCAAGAGACCCAGTACTTC.

The J gene is TRBJ1-1, the V gene TRBV27; 9 bases fit TRBD1. The V and J ends lost 7 bases and 5 bases, in that order; junction bases with no gene match: 11. CDR1 MNHEY and CDR2 SMNVEV come from the germline V gene (reference sequence). The CDR3 sequence is 15 residues long. CDR3 nucleotides: TGTGCCAGCACTGAGAAAGGACAGGGGAGGACTGAAGCTTTCTTT. This gives the protein CASTEKGQGRTEAFF.

The chain combines TRBV7-9 with TRBJ2-2; 11 nucleotides align to TRBD2. Germline V gene lookup returns CDR1 SEHNR and CDR2 FQNEAQ (reference sequence). The CDR3 sequence is 17 residues long. V trimming: 2 bases; J trimming: 5 bases; junction bases outside the gene matches: 7. CDR3 coding DNA: TGTGCCAGCAGCTTAATAACTAGCGGGAGTGGGACCGGGGAGCTGTTTTTT. Protein: CASSLITSGSGTGELFF.

The V gene is TRBV4-2, the J gene TRBJ2-3, with 11 nucleotides matching TRBD1. The CDR3 totals 16 residues. Germline lookup yields CDR1 LGHNA and CDR2 YNFKEQ. V lost 5 bases to trimming and J lost 4 bases; unmatched junction nucleotides: 8. This CDR3 reads CASSDVGQGASDTQYF. For the CDR3, the DNA is TGTGCCAGCAGCGACGTCGGACAGGGGGCCTCAGATACGCAGTATTTT.

This chain connects TRBV6-5 to TRBJ2-7; 9 positions agree with TRBD1. Germline CDR1 reads MNHEY; CDR2 reads SVGAGI. The ends lost 2 bases at V and 4 bases at J; junction bases unmatched: 6. This CDR3 is built from 15 residues. The CDR3: CASSYTWDRVYEQYF. The CDR3, as DNA: TGTGCCAGCAGTTACACCTGGGACAGGGTATACGAGCAGTACTTC.

The chain employs TRBV10-3 and TRBJ2-1; D gene ambiguous. V was cut by 0 bases and J by 10 bases, with 13 bases left in between. The germline gives CDR1 ENHRY, CDR2 SYGVKD. The CDR3 has 14 amino acids. The CDR3 loop is CAISESGPSVEQFF. CDR3 in DNA: TGTGCCATCAGTGAGTCTGGCCCATCAGTAGAGCAGTTCTTC.

The V call is TRBV9, the J call TRBJ1-4, with D unresolved. Germline V gene lookup returns CDR1 SGDLS and CDR2 YYNGEE. The CDR3 has 15 amino acids. Trimming stripped 3 bases from V and 4 bases from J, with 13 bases between. CDR3 sequence reads: CASSASLTDNEKLFF. CDR3 nucleotide sequence: TGTGCCAGCAGCGCAAGCCTCACTGATAATGAAAAACTGTTTTTT.

V and J are TRBV7-2 and TRBJ2-3; D is unclear. The CDR3 is 13 residues long. V was cut by 2 bases and J by 5 bases, with 8 bases left in between. Germline assignment: CDR1 SGHTA and CDR2 FQGNSA. As DNA, the CDR3 is TGTGCCAGCAGCTTATTGTCGGGAGATACGCAGTATTTT. This translates into CASSLLSGDTQYF.

This rearrangement joins TRBV4-3 to TRBJ2-3; TRBD2 matches at 8 bases. V lost 0 bases and J lost 0; bases outside the gene matches: 2. CDR1 and CDR2 (germline): LGHNA, YSLEER. This CDR3 contains 16 residues. This chain's CDR3 is CASSQEVAGSTDTQYF. As DNA, the CDR3 is TGCGCCAGCAGCCAAGAAGTAGCGGGGAGCACAGATACGCAGTATTTT.

As to this clone: The junction does not match germline at one end; this may be a read error. The V call is TRBV4-3, the J call TRBJ1-4; D is perhaps TRBD1 (6 bases). The CDR3 contains 15 residues. Germline V gene sequence: CDR1 LGHNA, CDR2 YSLEER. The CDR3 sequence: CASGQLAGAGEKLFF. CDR3 nucleotides: TGCGCCAGCGGCCAACTGGCGGGGGCAGGGGAAAAACTGTTTTTT.

The chain is built from TRBV27 and TRBJ1-5; 10 bases align to TRBD1. V shed 5 bases and J 2 bases; nucleotides not matched to a gene: 3. The CDR3 runs to 15 residues. The V gene's germline CDR1 is MNHEY and CDR2 SMNVEV (reference sequence). The CDR3 loop is CASSPGTGGNQPQHF. Here the CDR3 DNA reads TGTGCCAGCAGTCCCGGGACAGGGGGCAATCAGCCCCAGCATTTT.

This chain joins TRBV29-1 and TRBJ2-7; 10 nucleotides align to TRBD1. Germline V gene data show CDR1 as SQVTM and CDR2 as ANQGSEA. This CDR3 spans 14 amino acids. V trimming: 5 bases; J trimming: 1 base; junction bases outside the gene matches: 5. The DNA of the CDR3 is TGCAGCGTTAATCGACAGGGGGCTTCCTACGAGCAGTACTTC. It codes for CSVNRQGASYEQYF.